This T cell receptor (beta chain) was identified in a study of CD8 T cells in ankylosing spondylitis. Study findings and constraints: Those disease-linked clones were CD8+; they were also relatively rare in peripheral blood. Earlier studies detected some motif variants in reactive arthritis synovial fluid and blood. Characteristic of ankylosing spondylitis blood, it appeared, was a TCR beta motif comprising about eight highly homologous variants.

This clonotype has just a few counts. Its antigen is currently unknown. With molecular barcodes, quantitative 5'-RACE was used to make the TCR beta libraries. TCRdb reprocessed the 5' RACE reads with MiXCR, giving one entry per CDR3 protein. Of about 220,000 distinct CDR3 sequences listed, about 7.3% are singletons. The source material was blood, either unsorted or a sorted T cell fraction (not recorded which). This receptor was taken from a male donor with ankylosing spondylitis.

DNA of the CDR3: TGCGCCAGCAGCCAGGGGACTAGCGGGAGAACCGGGGAGCTGTTTTTT. Amino acids: CASSQGTSGRTGELFF. The rearrangement links TRBV4-3 to TRBJ2-2, with 14 bases lining up with TRBD2. The CDR3 is made up of 16 amino acids. Germline CDR1 LGHNA, CDR2 YSLEER. V lost 3 bases and J lost 5; bases outside the gene matches: 2.